This T cell receptor beta chain emerged from a study of T cell responses to AZD1222 COVID-19 vaccine. Regarding the study as a whole: A mostly white British donor set with more females was recruited, and clonal diversity was possibly underestimated.

As for this clone: Its antigen remains unidentified.

CDR1 and CDR2 (germline): KGHSH, LQKENI. V dropped 5 bases and J dropped 1 base, with 2 bases sitting between them. The CDR3 runs to 11 residues. Sequencing was performed with immunoSEQ multiplex PCR; in TCRdb, only in-frame clones are kept and a portion is missing. This table has 120,000 to 150,000 clones, about nine tenths appearing once. The material was peripheral blood, obtained on day 0 of AZD1222 vaccination. The chain links TRBV18 to TRBJ1-1; D remains unclear. The TCR originated in an adult in good health. CDR3 sequence (DNA): TGTGCCAGCTCAACGAACACTGAAGCTTTCTTT. Protein product: CASSTNTEAFF.